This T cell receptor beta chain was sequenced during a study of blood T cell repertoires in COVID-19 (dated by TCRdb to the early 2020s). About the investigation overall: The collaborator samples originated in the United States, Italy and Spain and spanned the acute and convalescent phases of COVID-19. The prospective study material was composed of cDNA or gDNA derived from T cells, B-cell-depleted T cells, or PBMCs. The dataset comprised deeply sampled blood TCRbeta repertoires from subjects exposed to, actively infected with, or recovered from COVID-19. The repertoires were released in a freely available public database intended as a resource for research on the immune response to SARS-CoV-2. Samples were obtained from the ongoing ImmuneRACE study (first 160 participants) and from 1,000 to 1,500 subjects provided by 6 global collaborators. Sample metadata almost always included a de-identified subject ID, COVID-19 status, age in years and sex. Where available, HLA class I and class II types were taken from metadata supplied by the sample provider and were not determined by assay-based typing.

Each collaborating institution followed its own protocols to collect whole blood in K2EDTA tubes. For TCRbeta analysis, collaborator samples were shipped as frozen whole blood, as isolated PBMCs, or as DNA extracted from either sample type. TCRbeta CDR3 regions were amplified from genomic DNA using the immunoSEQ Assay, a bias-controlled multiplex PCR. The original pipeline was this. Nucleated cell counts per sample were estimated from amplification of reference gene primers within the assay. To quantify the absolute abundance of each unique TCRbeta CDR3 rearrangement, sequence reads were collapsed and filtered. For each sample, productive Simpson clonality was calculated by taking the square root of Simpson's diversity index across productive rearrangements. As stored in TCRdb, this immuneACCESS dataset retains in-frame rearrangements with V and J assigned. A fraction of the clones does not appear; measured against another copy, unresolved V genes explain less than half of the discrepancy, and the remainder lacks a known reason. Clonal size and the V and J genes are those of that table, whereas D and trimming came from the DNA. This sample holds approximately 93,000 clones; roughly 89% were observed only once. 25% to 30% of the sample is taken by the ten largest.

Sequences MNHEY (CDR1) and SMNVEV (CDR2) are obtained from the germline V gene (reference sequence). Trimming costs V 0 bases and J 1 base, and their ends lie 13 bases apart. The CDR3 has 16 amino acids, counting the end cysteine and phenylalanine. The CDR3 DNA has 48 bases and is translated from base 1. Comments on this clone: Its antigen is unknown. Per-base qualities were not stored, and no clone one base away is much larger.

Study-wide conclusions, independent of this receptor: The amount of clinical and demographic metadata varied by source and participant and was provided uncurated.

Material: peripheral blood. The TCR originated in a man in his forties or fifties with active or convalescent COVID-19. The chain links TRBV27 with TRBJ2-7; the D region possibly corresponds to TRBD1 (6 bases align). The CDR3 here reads CASSLSIPGQSYEQYF. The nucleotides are TGTGCCAGCAGTTTATCGATACCAGGACAGTCCTACGAGCAGTACTTC.